This T cell receptor (beta chain) was identified in a study of blood T cell repertoires in COVID-19. At the level of the study: From T cells, B-cell-depleted T cells, or PBMCs came the material, which was cDNA or gDNA.

Clones were read by immunoSEQ multiplex PCR, and TCRdb kept only the in-frame ones, dropping some. The data contain around 56,000 clones, about 73% of them seen just once; the ten biggest clones take up less than 20%. The V and J ends lost 6 bases and 7 bases, in that order; junction bases with no gene match: 7. Per the germline V gene, CDR1 is WSHSY and CDR2 is SAAADI. The CDR3 spans 14 residues. This receptor was identified in a woman between 45 and 65 years old with active or convalescent COVID-19. The specimen was peripheral blood. The V call is TRBV10-2, the J call TRBJ2-4; 9 positions agree with TRBD1. The chain's CDR3 is CASSWGQGGNIQYF. The CDR3 nucleotides read TGCGCCAGCAGCTGGGGACAGGGAGGGAACATTCAGTACTTC.